This passage covers 28 T cell receptor beta chains from one sample sequenced in a study of T cell changes during pregnancy in multiple sclerosis. Data came from immunoSEQ multiplex PCR; TCRdb stores just in-frame clones and leaves some out. Of around 100,000 clones detected, approximately 93% appear once; the ten largest clones hold about 3%. This specimen was peripheral blood, taken after pregnancy. The receptors stem from a female donor with multiple sclerosis, enrolled in a pregnancy study.

The rearrangement uses TRBV7-3 and TRBJ2-1; 15 bases are a match to TRBD2. V dropped 4 bases and J dropped 4; count of bases not matched to a gene: 5. The CDR3 is made up of 17 amino acids. Germline V gene sequence: CDR1 SGHTA, CDR2 FQGTGA. The CDR3 protein is CASSYGTSGGIYNEQFF. In DNA, the CDR3 is TGTGCCAGCAGCTACGGGACTAGCGGGGGGATATACAATGAGCAGTTCTTC.

The chain links TRBV4-2 to TRBJ1-1; D uncertain. Germline values: CDR1 LGHNA, CDR2 YNFKEQ. V lost 4 bases and J lost 4, with 10 bases in between. The CDR3 runs 13 residues. The CDR3 reads CASSLPAGTEAFF. CDR3 in DNA: TGTGCCAGCAGCCTACCCGCGGGCACTGAAGCTTTCTTT.

This chain connects TRBV19 to TRBJ2-5; 7 bases match TRBD2. J gave up 2 bases and V 10 bases, and 7 bases lay outside the gene matches. CDR1 is LNHDA and CDR2 is SQIVND in the germline V gene (reference sequence). The CDR3 is 13 amino acids. The CDR3 region is CATSWTSQETQYF. CDR3 coding DNA: TGTGCCACCTCTTGGACTAGTCAAGAGACCCAGTACTTC.

This clone was detected once. This chain joins TRBV4-1 and TRBJ2-7, with 9 bases that match TRBD2. With V trimmed by 0 bases and J by 2 bases, 8 bases remained unmatched. The germline gives CDR1 MGHRA, CDR2 YSYEKL. This CDR3 is 17 amino acids long. The chain's CDR3 is CASSQDGGSGGAYEQYF. CDR3 nucleotide sequence: TGCGCCAGCAGCCAAGATGGGGGTAGCGGGGGAGCCTACGAGCAGTACTTC.

V gene TRBV10-3 combines with J gene TRBJ2-7; 15 bases map to TRBD2. The CDR3 runs 17 residues. The junction had 10 bases not matched to a gene; V was cut back by 10 bases and J by 0 bases. The germline CDR1 and CDR2 sequences are ENHRY and SYGVKD. CDR3 sequence: CATGTSGGSMSSYEQYF. CDR3 nucleotide sequence: TGTGCCACAGGGACTAGCGGGGGGTCGATGAGCTCCTACGAGCAGTACTTC.

The V gene is TRBV19, the J gene TRBJ2-1; perhaps TRBD2 as D (6 bases). In germline, CDR1 is LNHDA, CDR2 SQIVND (reference sequence). V was clipped by 6 bases and J by 6 bases, with 21 bases between them. The CDR3 has 16 residues. The CDR3 DNA is TGTGCCAGTAGAAACCTTCTGACTAGTCTCAGCAATGAGCAGTTCTTC. This codes for CASRNLLTSLSNEQFF.

The chain carries TRBV4-1 and TRBJ1-2; D not certain. Trimming stripped 1 base from V and 8 bases from J, with 17 bases between. Germline CDR1 is MGHRA and CDR2 is YSYEKL. This CDR3 region has 15 residues. In DNA form, the CDR3 reads TGCGCCAGCAGCCAAGTCCCCGGGTCCCCCGGAGGCTACACCTTC. The encoded protein is CASSQVPGSPGGYTF.

The V and J genes are TRBV18 and TRBJ2-3; D possibly corresponds to TRBD2 (6 bases). The CDR3 consists of 14 residues. Deletions cut 6 bases from V and 4 bases from J, with 14 bases between. CDR1 and CDR2 from the germline V gene are KGHSH and LQKENI. CDR3: CASSSATRSDTQYF. The CDR3 DNA follows: TGTGCCAGCTCCTCCGCGACTAGGTCAGATACGCAGTATTTT. The full variable domain, in which reference TRBV18 and TRBJ2-3 provide the parts outside the CDR3, is NAGVMQNPRHLVRRRGQEARLRCSPMKGHSHVYWYRQLPEEGLKFMVYLQKENIIDESGMPKERFSAEFPKEGPSILRIQQVVRGDSAAYFCASSSATRSDTQYFGPGTRLTVL.

The rearrangement joins TRBV7-2 to TRBJ2-1, with unresolved D. Trimming took 1 base from V and 12 from J, leaving 10 bases between them. The germline gives CDR1 SGHTA, CDR2 FQGNSA. This CDR3 spans 12 amino acids. CDR3 coding DNA: TGTGCCAGCAGCTTAGGCCCTTACGGGCAGTTCTTC. This gives the protein CASSLGPYGQFF.

The chain combines TRBV9 with TRBJ2-1; weak D call: TRBD2 (5 bases). There are 14 residues in the CDR3. The germline CDR1 and CDR2 sequences are SGDLS and YYNGEE. The V end was cut by 3 bases, the J end by 8 bases, with 15 bases between. The CDR3 loop reads CASSALRGKDEQFF. CDR3 bases: TGTGCCAGCAGCGCCCTCCGGGGTAAGGATGAGCAGTTCTTC.

This chain connects TRBV7-2 to TRBJ2-7, with 9 nucleotides matching TRBD1. The ends lost 5 bases at V and 5 bases at J; junction bases unmatched: 7. The CDR3 length is 14 residues. The germline CDR1 and CDR2 sequences are SGHTA and FQGNSA. The CDR3 coding sequence is TGTGCCAGCAGCCCACAGGGGGCGCGGGACGAGCAGTACTTC. Its translation: CASSPQGARDEQYF.

The V call is TRBV29-1, the J call TRBJ2-2, with D possibly being TRBD2 (5 bases). Germline assignment: CDR1 SQVTM and CDR2 ANQGSEA. The V and J ends lost 7 bases and 7 bases respectively, with 16 bases between them. The CDR3 sequence is 13 residues long. CDR3 in amino acids: CSAVTRESGELFF. As DNA, the CDR3 is TGCAGCGCCGTGACGAGGGAGAGCGGGGAGCTGTTTTTT.

The V and J genes are TRBV9 and TRBJ2-1, with TRBD2 as a possible D gene (6 bases). The V end was cut by 0 bases, the J end by 10 bases, with 11 bases between. The CDR3 sequence is 13 residues long. Germline CDR1 is SGDLS and CDR2 is YYNGEE. The CDR3 sequence: CASSVVSGREQFF. CDR3 sequence (DNA): TGTGCCAGCAGCGTAGTTTCGGGGAGGGAGCAGTTCTTC.

The genes are TRBV6-5 and TRBJ1-2; D call uncertain. This CDR3 is 12 amino acids long. CDR1 and CDR2 from the germline V gene are MNHEY and SVGAGI. The V end lost 6 bases, the J end lost 8 bases, and 13 bases lay between the germline ends. CDR3 bases: TGTGCCAGCAGGCCGAGGGTAGGCGGCTACACCTTC. As protein: CASRPRVGGYTF.

CDR3 amino acids: CASSERDSEKLFF. The CDR3, as DNA: TGTGCCAGCAGTGAGCGGGACAGTGAAAAACTGTTTTTT. The chain has TRBV6-1 and TRBJ1-4; 7 bases fit TRBD1. The CDR3 extends over 13 amino acids. V lost 3 bases, J lost 7 bases, and 2 bases stayed unmatched. Germline V lookup: CDR1 MNHNS, CDR2 SASEGT.

The V call is TRBV5-8, the J call TRBJ2-7; 9 nucleotides align to TRBD1. This CDR3 is 14 amino acids long. Germline CDR1 and CDR2: SGHTS and YDEGEE. V trimming: 4 bases; J trimming: 5 bases; junction bases outside the gene matches: 7. CDR3 loop: CASSKGTGRDEQYF. CDR3 nucleotides: TGTGCCAGCAGCAAAGGGACAGGGCGAGACGAGCAGTACTTC. Full variable domain (missing parts from reference TRBV5-8 and TRBJ2-7): EAGVTQSPTHLIKTRGQQATLRCSPISGHTSVYWYQQALGLGLQFLLWYDEGEERNRGNFPPRFSGRQFPNYSSELNVNALELEDSALYLCASSKGTGRDEQYFGPGTRLTVT.

V and J are TRBV6-5 and TRBJ1-2; perhaps TRBD1 as D (6 bases). CDR1 MNHEY and CDR2 SVGAGI come from the germline V gene. There are 13 residues in the CDR3. Trimming shortened V by 6 bases and J by 2 bases, and 10 bases separated the two germline ends. The CDR3 DNA is TGTGCCAGCAGACCTACAGGGAACTATGGCTACACCTTC. It is translated as CASRPTGNYGYTF.

The rearrangement uses TRBV6-5 and TRBJ2-3; tentatively, D is TRBD2 (6 bases). CDR3 size: 16 residues. Germline loops: CDR1 MNHEY, CDR2 SVGAGI. The V and J ends lost 4 bases and 7 bases respectively, with 21 bases between them. The CDR3 loop reads CASSSEAEGFLNTQYF. CDR3 DNA: TGTGCCAGCAGTTCCGAAGCGGAGGGATTTCTGAATACGCAGTATTTT.

The V gene is TRBV5-4, the J gene TRBJ2-1; 9 bases map to TRBD2. Germline V gives CDR1 SGHNT, CDR2 YYREEE (reference sequence). The CDR3 is 17 residues long. V was clipped by 0 bases and J by 0 bases; unmatched bases: 4. The CDR3: CASSLGLRGGSYNEQFF. CDR3 coding DNA: TGTGCCAGCAGCTTGGGGCTGCGGGGGGGCTCCTACAATGAGCAGTTCTTC.

The rearrangement links TRBV27 to TRBJ1-2, with D unresolved. Germline V lookup: CDR1 MNHEY, CDR2 SMNVEV (reference sequence). Between the trimmed V and J ends, which lost 5 bases and 0 bases, there was a span of 16 bases. The length of the CDR3 is 16 residues. The CDR3 DNA follows: TGTGCCAGCAGTCACCGCGGAGGCTTCTCTAACTATGGCTACACCTTC. Protein sequence: CASSHRGGFSNYGYTF.

This sequence joins TRBV7-2 and TRBJ2-7, with a tentative D call TRBD1 (7 bases). V lost 1 base and J lost 3, with 16 bases in between. CDR3 length equals 16 residues. Germline V CDR1 and CDR2: SGHTA, FQGNSA. CDR3 nucleotides: TGTGCCAGCAGCTTAGAGGGGGCAGGGGGGCGCTACGAGCAGTACTTC. This gives the protein CASSLEGAGGRYEQYF.

The chain joins TRBV18 to TRBJ1-1, with a tentative D call TRBD1 (5 bases). The CDR3 consists of 14 residues. Trimming removed 4 bases at V and 0 bases at J, with 9 bases between. Germline V gene data show CDR1 as KGHSH and CDR2 as LQKENI. The chain's CDR3 is CASSQGKMNTEAFF. CDR3 in DNA: TGTGCCAGCTCACAGGGGAAGATGAACACTGAAGCTTTCTTT.

The chain employs TRBV19 and TRBJ1-6; D call uncertain. Germline assignment: CDR1 LNHDA and CDR2 SQIVND (reference sequence). The CDR3 extends over 13 amino acids. The V end was cut by 7 bases, the J end by 7 bases, with 11 bases between. The CDR3 region has the DNA TGTGCCAGTAACACGGGGTGGAATTCACCCCTCCACTTT. Translation: CASNTGWNSPLHF.

In DNA, the CDR3 is TGTGCCAGCAGCCCGGACACAGCGGGCCAGCCCCAGCATTTT. This gives the protein CASSPDTAGQPQHF. This chain connects TRBV6-5 to TRBJ1-5, with D perhaps matching TRBD1 (5 bases). This CDR3 region has 14 residues. Trimming took off 6 bases at V and 7 bases at J, with 16 bases between the two ends. CDR1 MNHEY and CDR2 SVGAGI come from the germline V gene.

V gene TRBV6-6 combines with J gene TRBJ1-1; D remains unclear. CDR3 length: 16 amino acids. Germline CDR1 reads MNHNY; CDR2 reads SVGAGI (reference sequence). V lost 0 bases and J 2 bases, leaving 13 bases between the germline ends. In DNA form, the CDR3 reads TGTGCCAGCAGTTACTCGGGAGGAGCGCGTAACACTGAAGCTTTCTTT. This sequence encodes CASSYSGGARNTEAFF.

This chain connects TRBV15 to TRBJ1-3, with a possible D match to TRBD1 (5 bases). The CDR3 runs 15 residues. Trimming removed 7 bases from V and 1 base from J, with 14 bases in between. From germline, CDR1 is LNHNV and CDR2 YYDKDF (reference sequence). The CDR3 DNA sequence: TGTGCCACCACCGCGACAGTGTGGTCTGGAAACACCATATATTTT. Protein: CATTATVWSGNTIYF.

The gene calls are TRBV10-2 and TRBJ1-1, with no clear D. Germline assignment: CDR1 WSHSY and CDR2 SAAADI. This CDR3 is built from 12 residues. Trimming took 7 bases from V and 5 from J, leaving 11 bases between them. CDR3 bases: TGCGCCAGCAACCCGGGAGGTACTGAAGCTTTCTTT. Translation: CASNPGGTEAFF.

This chain links TRBV7-9 with TRBJ1-4; no reliable D call. The CDR3 has 11 residues. Trimming shortened V by 6 bases and J by 7 bases, and 6 bases separated the two germline ends. CDR1 is SEHNR, CDR2 FQNEAQ, per germline (reference sequence). The CDR3 protein is CASRQVEKLFF. CDR3 sequence (DNA): TGTGCCAGCAGGCAGGTTGAAAAACTGTTTTTT.